This T cell receptor (beta chain) was found in a study of T-cell reconstitution after alpha-beta-depleted transplantation in children. A TCRbeta library incorporating unique molecular identifiers was prepared. One entry per CDR3 protein, called by TCRdb with MiXCR from the PCR reads. The data show 500,000 to 600,000 distinct CDR3 sequences, 25% to 30% seen once. The ends lost 6 bases at V and 2 bases at J; junction bases unmatched: 6. This CDR3 contains 14 residues. Germline V gives CDR1 SQVTM, CDR2 ANQGSEA. With respect to this clonotype: No antigen is known for it.

Study-level findings and limits: In some patients, recipient T cells and intrathymic progenitors surviving conditioning explained high day-60 diversity. Where alpha-beta T cells came from about two months after transplant was reportedly several hundred expanded graft clones. A year had passed since transplant, and T-cell counts and diversity by then came mostly from newly produced T cells.

This TCR came from a boy younger than two with Wiskott-Aldrich syndrome, due to receive a stem cell transplant. Sequenced material: PBMCs, taken before TCRalphabeta/CD19-depleted stem cell transplant. This chain links TRBV29-1 with TRBJ1-1; TRBD1 matches 10 bases. The DNA for the CDR3 is TGCAGCGTGGTCCGGGACAGGGGTAACACTGAAGCTTTCTTT. This translates into CSVVRDRGNTEAFF.